This record looks at one TCR beta chain sequence and its context. The antigen remains unidentified. The germline CDR1 and CDR2 sequences are SGHRS and YFSETQ. Trimming stripped 5 bases from V and 16 bases from J, with 16 bases between. This CDR3 has 12 residues. Time point indicated: week 5, during vaccination. Each dose delivered 300 ug of mutant IDH1 20-mer peptide subcutaneously with imiquimod. Donors harbored newly found WHO grade 3 or 4 IDH1-mutant, ATRX-lost astrocytomas. This record belongs to a study of a mutant IDH1 vaccine in newly diagnosed glioma. Study-level information: Previous care, which was radiotherapy, temozolomide, or both, most often involved both.

Using immunoSEQ multiplex PCR, the repertoire was profiled, and TCRdb retains in-frame clones only, with some absent. In the table there are about 75,000 clones, over 75% of which are singletons. The study, taken as a whole, reports: With respect to changes in top peripheral T cell clonotypes, pseudoprogression seemed unrelated.

Specimen: PBMCs, collected from a glioma patient whose treatment included an IDH1 peptide vaccine. The sequence derives from a woman in her fifties or sixties with glioma. The rearrangement uses TRBV5-1 and TRBJ1-6; tentatively, D is TRBD1 (5 bases). This CDR3 is CASSPGGDRLHF. The CDR3 DNA sequence: TGCGCCAGCAGTCCAGGCGGGGACCGGCTCCACTTT. Based on the CDR3 plus reference TRBV5-1 and TRBJ1-6, the full variable domain is KAGVTQTPRYLIKTRGQQVTLSCSPISGHRSVSWYQQTPGQGLQFLFEYFSETQRNKGNFPGRFSGRQFSNSRSEMNVSTLELGDSALYLCASSPGGDRLHFGNGTRLTVT.